The next 26 T cell receptor beta chains were all read from a single sample in a study of T cell repertoires in cytomegalovirus infection. One entry per CDR3 protein results from TCRdb running MiXCR on the reads. Here the sample spans 80,000 to 90,000 distinct CDR3 sequences, under 55% being singletons. Antigens of these TCRs are unknown. The specimen was CD8+ T cells from cultured PBMCs, collected from culture after CMV antigen stimulation. These receptors were obtained from a human donor in good health (CMV status not recorded). Some clones in this sample may be carry-over from other donors' samples.

The chain couples TRBV7-3 to TRBJ2-3; 9 bases align to TRBD1. The trim removed 5 bases at V and 6 bases at J, leaving 9 bases unmatched. There are 15 residues in the CDR3. Germline CDR1 SGHTA, CDR2 FQGTGA. The CDR3 sequence is CASSPYPDRGDTQYF. The DNA of the CDR3 is TGTGCCAGCAGCCCCTACCCGGACAGGGGTGATACGCAGTATTTT.

This clonotype was seen many times. The rearrangement joins TRBV7-3 to TRBJ2-3; D gene ambiguous. The CDR3 length is 14 residues. Germline CDR1 SGHTA, CDR2 FQGTGA. With 1 base removed from V and 1 base from J, the gap between germline ends came to 6 bases. The CDR3 sequence: CASSLNGGTDTQYF. CDR3 in DNA: TGTGCCAGCAGCTTAAACGGCGGCACAGATACGCAGTATTTT.

This clonotype was seen a handful of times. The chain couples TRBV5-5 to TRBJ2-7; TRBD2 is a possible D gene (6 bases). Germline loops: CDR1 SGHKS, CDR2 YYEKEE (reference sequence). CDR3 length equals 14 residues. Trimming pared 7 bases from V and 1 base from J, leaving 15 bases between. The DNA of the CDR3 is TGTGCCAGCCTTCCAACCGGGACTTCCTACGAGCAGTACTTC. Translation: CASLPTGTSYEQYF.

This clonotype was counted a few times. The chain carries TRBV7-3 and TRBJ1-1; 9 positions agree with TRBD1. The CDR3 runs 14 residues. V lost 5 bases and J lost 4; bases outside the gene matches: 5. In germline, CDR1 is SGHTA, CDR2 FQGTGA. The CDR3 here is CASSMGQGATEAFF. CDR3 bases: TGTGCCAGCAGCATGGGACAGGGAGCCACTGAAGCTTTCTTT.

This clonotype was detected a few times. The chain links TRBV12-3 or TRBV12-4 to TRBJ1-5; 10 bases are shared with TRBD1. The CDR3 has 14 residues. V shed 6 bases and J 4 bases; nucleotides not matched to a gene: 3. CDR3 in amino acids: CASSRTGGNQPQHF. DNA for the CDR3: TGTGCCAGCAGCCGGACAGGGGGAAATCAGCCCCAGCATTTT.

The chain recombines TRBV14 with TRBJ2-1, with D hard to call. The CDR3 runs to 12 residues. The germline V gene encodes CDR1 SGHDN and CDR2 FVKESK. With 10 bases removed from V and 3 bases from J, the gap between germline ends came to 10 bases. The CDR3 nucleotides read TGTGCCACAGGCGGAATCTACAATGAGCAGTTCTTC. Translation gives CATGGIYNEQFF.

This CDR3 reads CASSQGLAGGQLVYNEQFF. The CDR3 DNA sequence: TGTGCCAGCAGCCAGGGGCTAGCGGGGGGGCAATTGGTCTACAATGAGCAGTTCTTC. The chain is built from TRBV7-8 and TRBJ2-1; 12 bases are a match to TRBD2. CDR3 length: 19 amino acids. Trimming removed 5 bases from V and 3 bases from J; junction bases left unmatched: 14. Germline CDR1 and CDR2: SGHVS and FQNEAQ.

V usage is TRBV24-1 and J usage is TRBJ1-6; D gene ambiguous. This CDR3 is built from 17 residues. From germline, CDR1 is KGHDR and CDR2 SFDVKD. V was shortened by 4 bases and J by 13 bases, with 25 bases between the two germline ends. CDR3 DNA sequence: TGTGCCACCAGTGAACAACTACTTCGTTTCCCCCGTTGGCCCCTCCACTTT. This encodes CATSEQLLRFPRWPLHF.

The rearrangement uses TRBV11-2 and TRBJ1-1; tentatively, D is TRBD1 (5 bases). V lost 5 bases and J 4 bases, leaving 14 bases between the germline ends. Germline CDR1 SGHAT, CDR2 FQNNGV. The CDR3 totals 14 residues. In DNA, the CDR3 is TGTGCCAGCAGCATCGACGGTGGGGGCACTGAAGCTTTCTTT. It encodes CASSIDGGGTEAFF.

This chain connects TRBV12-3 or TRBV12-4 to TRBJ1-3, with TRBD1 as a possible D gene (6 bases). The CDR3 covers 14 residues. Trimming took 3 bases from V and 0 from J, leaving 6 bases between them. CDR3 in amino acids: CASSLGASGNTIYF. CDR3 in DNA: TGTGCCAGCAGTTTGGGGGCCTCTGGAAACACCATATATTTT.

J is TRBJ2-3 and V is TRBV11-2, with TRBD2 as a possible D gene (6 bases). The CDR3 runs 18 residues. Trimming left V 4 bases short and J 3 bases short, with 23 bases between. Germline values: CDR1 SGHAT, CDR2 FQNNGV. CDR3 sequence: CASSSRDSLRTGTDTQYF. The CDR3 bases are TGTGCCAGCAGCTCCCGGGACTCCCTCCGAACTGGTACAGATACGCAGTATTTT.

V usage is TRBV27 and J usage is TRBJ2-1, with TRBD1 matching 8 bases. The CDR3 has 17 residues. Germline lookup yields CDR1 MNHEY and CDR2 SMNVEV (reference sequence). V lost 2 bases, J lost 2 bases, and 8 bases stayed unmatched. CDR3 amino acids: CASSLGRTGWTYNEQFF. The CDR3 DNA reads TGTGCCAGCAGTTTAGGCCGGACAGGGTGGACCTACAATGAGCAGTTCTTC.

The V and J genes are TRBV6-1 and TRBJ2-7, with TRBD1 matching over 7 bases. The CDR3 is made up of 12 amino acids. The germline V gene encodes CDR1 MNHNS and CDR2 SASEGT. The V and J ends lost 10 bases and 2 bases, in that order; junction bases with no gene match: 5. DNA for the CDR3: TGTGCCATAACAGGGGTACCCTACGAGCAGTACTTC. It specifies CAITGVPYEQYF.

This rearrangement joins TRBV10-3 to TRBJ2-7, with 8 nucleotides matching TRBD1. The CDR3 spans 13 residues. V shed 6 bases, J shed 4 bases, and the junction held 5 bases outside the gene matches. CDR1 ENHRY and CDR2 SYGVKD come from the germline V gene. CDR3 protein: CAISGTGAYEQYF. The DNA for the CDR3 is TGTGCCATCAGCGGGACAGGCGCTTACGAGCAGTACTTC.

This chain joins TRBV6-4 and TRBJ2-1; a weak D match, TRBD2 (5 bases). Trimming pared 4 bases from V and 10 bases from J, leaving 17 bases between. Germline loops: CDR1 MRHNA, CDR2 SNTAGT. CDR3 length equals 14 residues. In DNA form, the CDR3 reads TGTGCCAGCAGTGCGGGGAACTCTGTTCACGAGCAGTTCTTC. This gives the protein CASSAGNSVHEQFF.

In this sample, this clonotype turned up a few times. The chain combines TRBV15 with TRBJ2-1, with TRBD2 matching 11 bases. The V gene's germline CDR1 is LNHNV and CDR2 YYDKDF (reference sequence). The CDR3 has 18 residues. V was pared by 8 bases and J by 7 bases, with 19 bases of the junction left unmatched. CDR3 region: CATEDRVGLAGGKNEQFF. The CDR3 region has the DNA TGTGCCACCGAGGACAGGGTAGGGCTAGCGGGAGGTAAAAATGAGCAGTTCTTC.

The chain uses TRBV27 and TRBJ2-7; no firm D call. Germline V gene data show CDR1 as MNHEY and CDR2 as SMNVEV (reference sequence). The CDR3 is 13 residues long. V gave up 0 bases and J gave up 3 bases, with 6 bases separating them. The CDR3 here is CASSLSNNYEQYF. The CDR3 region has the DNA TGTGCCAGCAGTTTATCTAATAACTACGAGCAGTACTTC.

The V gene is TRBV25-1, the J gene TRBJ2-5; the match to TRBD1 covers 9 bases. CDR1 and CDR2 from the germline V gene are MGHDK and SYGVNS. This CDR3 comprises 14 residues. V lost 7 bases, J lost 5 bases, and 8 bases stayed unmatched. In DNA, the CDR3 is TGTGCCAGCATCGTACAGGGGGCGGGGGAGACCCAGTACTTC. Amino acids: CASIVQGAGETQYF.

V gene TRBV7-6 combines with J gene TRBJ2-6; D gene ambiguous. Germline CDR1 and CDR2: SGHVS and FNYEAQ. CDR3 size: 13 residues. Trimming cost V 0 bases and J 5 bases, with 2 bases left between them. The CDR3 DNA reads TGTGCCAGCAGCTTAGCTCGGGCCAACGTCCTGACTTTC. Translated: CASSLARANVLTF.

The J gene is TRBJ2-7, the V gene TRBV7-3; D is perhaps TRBD1 (6 bases). This CDR3 comprises 14 residues. From germline, CDR1 is SGHTA and CDR2 FQGTGA. V lost 2 bases, J lost 3 bases, and 11 bases lay in between. This chain's CDR3 is CASSLASRGYEQYF. CDR3 in DNA: TGTGCCAGCAGCTTAGCTTCCAGGGGCTACGAGCAGTACTTC.

This clonotype was found a few times. The V and J genes are TRBV7-2 and TRBJ2-7; TRBD1 agrees at 7 bases. CDR3 size: 16 residues. After removal of 2 bases from V and 4 bases from J, the junction contained 11 bases not matched to a gene. Germline V CDR1 and CDR2: SGHTA, FQGNSA. This chain's CDR3 is CASSLLAGQEGYEQYF. As DNA, the CDR3 is TGTGCCAGCAGCTTACTCGCTGGACAGGAAGGTTACGAGCAGTACTTC.

The chain joins TRBV27 to TRBJ2-2; no clear D gene. Per germline, CDR1 MNHEY and CDR2 SMNVEV (reference sequence). Trimming took 4 bases from V and 7 from J, leaving 10 bases between them. There are 13 residues in the CDR3. The DNA for the CDR3 is TGTGCCAGCAGTTCTCTTTTGGACGGGGAGCTGTTTTTT. Translation gives CASSSLLDGELFF.

The J gene is TRBJ2-7, the V gene TRBV27, with 8 nucleotides matching TRBD2. Per the germline V gene, CDR1 is MNHEY and CDR2 is SMNVEV (reference sequence). The length of the CDR3 is 16 residues. V lost 4 bases and J lost 2; bases outside the gene matches: 10. DNA for the CDR3: TGTGCCAGCAGTTCCCGTGTTAGCGGGGCCCCCTACGAGCAGTACTTC. Translation gives CASSSRVSGAPYEQYF.

This clonotype appeared once. The chain couples TRBV20-1 to TRBJ2-3, with 7 nucleotides matching TRBD2. Germline V CDR1 and CDR2: DFQATT, SNEGSKA (reference sequence). J was trimmed by 5 bases and V by 3 bases; bases with no gene match: 14. The CDR3 runs to 16 residues. CDR3 sequence: CSARPATSIKGDTQYF. CDR3 coding DNA: TGCAGTGCTAGGCCTGCGACTAGCATCAAGGGAGATACGCAGTATTTT.

This clonotype was seen a single time. The gene calls are TRBV7-3 and TRBJ2-3; D may be TRBD1 (5 bases). Looked up from germline, CDR1 is SGHTA and CDR2 is FQGTGA. The CDR3 is 12 residues long. Between the trimmed V and J ends, which lost 5 bases and 6 bases, there was a span of 9 bases. Here the CDR3 reads CASSRQSDTQYF. Written as DNA, the CDR3 is TGTGCCAGCAGCCGACAGTCGGATACGCAGTATTTT.

This clonotype showed up just once. The chain recombines TRBV12-3 or TRBV12-4 with TRBJ1-2; D possibly corresponds to TRBD1 (5 bases). The CDR3 has 14 residues. V gave up 3 bases and J gave up 4 bases, with 12 bases separating them. Here the CDR3 reads CASSFGGIGYGYTF. The CDR3, as DNA: TGTGCCAGCAGTTTTGGGGGGATTGGCTATGGCTACACCTTC.